The rows below give T cell receptor beta chains drawn from one sample of a study of blood T cell repertoires in COVID-19. Only in-frame clones appear in the TCRdb table, and some are missing; sequencing was by immunoSEQ multiplex PCR. In the table there are around 200,000 clones, approximately 80% of which are singletons. The sample was peripheral blood. The receptor set was obtained from a human donor in a cohort sampled during active COVID-19. Each CDR3 is given with its conserved first and last residue. Fields, in order: V gene, D gene, clone size, J gene, CDR3 protein, CDR3 DNA. D genes are given only for firm matches. Clone sizes are given selectively: once, few, many, or a class where the clone is expanded.

TRBV3-1/TRBV3-2,NA,NA,TRBJ1-4,CASSQVLSGASEKLFF,TGTGCCAGCAGCCAGGTTTTGTCAGGGGCTAGTGAAAAACTGTTTTTT
TRBV4-2,NA,NA,TRBJ2-3,CASSQTGGAGTDTQYF,TGTGCCAGCAGCCAAACAGGGGGGGCCGGCACAGATACGCAGTATTTT
TRBV7-2,TRBD1,NA,TRBJ1-6,CASSLVPGQGSSPLHF,TGTGCCAGCAGCTTAGTTCCGGGACAGGGGTCGTCACCCCTCCACTTT
TRBV19,NA,NA,TRBJ1-2,CASSMTGNYGYTF,TGTGCCAGTAGTATGACGGGTAACTATGGCTACACCTTC
TRBV21-1,NA,NA,TRBJ2-7,CASSKATGVFFFYEQYF,TGTGCCAGCAGCAAAGCGACAGGGGTCTTCTTTTTCTACGAGCAGTACTTC
TRBV7-8,TRBD1,few,TRBJ1-5,CASSWGTDSNQPQHF,TGTGCCAGCAGCTGGGGGACAGATAGCAATCAGCCCCAGCATTTT
TRBV2,TRBD1,NA,TRBJ1-2,CASGHRGQAGYTF,TGTGCCAGCGGACACAGGGGGCAGGCTGGCTACACCTTC
TRBV12-5,NA,NA,TRBJ2-3,CASGLTTGTADTQYF,TGTGCTAGTGGTTTGACGACCGGGACTGCAGATACGCAGTATTTT
TRBV12-3/TRBV12-4,NA,NA,TRBJ1-1,CASSLDRDEAFF,TGTGCCAGCAGTTTAGACAGGGATGAAGCTTTCTTT
TRBV9,TRBD1,NA,TRBJ2-7,CASGLGTEAYEQYF,TGTGCCAGCGGATTAGGGACAGAGGCCTACGAGCAGTACTTC
TRBV5-4,TRBD2,NA,TRBJ2-5,CASSFGQGGVETQYF,TGTGCCAGCAGCTTCGGGCAGGGAGGGGTAGAGACCCAGTACTTC
TRBV7-2,NA,NA,TRBJ1-2,CASSPGGGNYNYGYTF,TGTGCCAGCAGCCCGGGGGGGGGCAATTATAACTATGGCTACACCTTC
TRBV27,TRBD1,NA,TRBJ1-4,CASSLLQGQGELFF,TGTGCCAGCAGTTTATTACAAGGACAGGGGGAACTGTTTTTT
TRBV6-6,NA,once,TRBJ1-1,CASRQNTNTEAFF,TGTGCCAGCAGACAGAACACGAACACTGAAGCTTTCTTT
TRBV19,TRBD1,NA,TRBJ2-7,CASSRQGSSYEQYF,TGTGCCAGTAGTAGACAGGGGAGCTCCTACGAGCAGTACTTC
TRBV14,TRBD1,NA,TRBJ1-1,CASSHYTGQGAGTEAFF,TGTGCCAGCAGCCACTACACGGGACAGGGGGCTGGAACTGAAGCTTTCTTT
TRBV11-2,NA,NA,TRBJ1-3,CASSFGSISGNTIYF,TGTGCCAGCAGTTTTGGCTCCATCTCTGGAAACACCATATATTTT
TRBV7-3,NA,NA,TRBJ2-1,CASSLGDTEQFF,TGTGCCAGCAGCTTAGGGGACACTGAGCAGTTCTTC
TRBV6-5,NA,NA,TRBJ1-2,CASSRDTNYGYTF,TGTGCCAGCAGTCGAGACACTAACTATGGCTACACCTTC
TRBV4-1,NA,NA,TRBJ2-3,CASSPRERVTDTQYF,TGCGCCAGCAGCCCCCGAGAGAGAGTCACAGATACGCAGTATTTT
TRBV6-5,TRBD1,NA,TRBJ2-7,CASSRPGQPYEQYF,TGTGCCAGCAGTCGACCGGGACAGCCATACGAGCAGTACTTC
TRBV15,TRBD1,few,TRBJ1-2,CATSRDRTGDGYTF,TGTGCCACCAGCAGAGATAGGACAGGTGATGGCTACACCTTC
TRBV6-1,TRBD1,NA,TRBJ1-5,CASSDGQGGQPQHF,TGTGCCAGCAGTGACGGACAGGGCGGGCAGCCCCAGCATTTT
TRBV18,NA,NA,TRBJ2-5,CASSPRQRQETQYF,TGTGCCAGCTCACCCCGACAGCGTCAGGAGACCCAGTACTTC
TRBV29-1,NA,NA,TRBJ2-4,CSVGTGQLDIQYF,TGCAGCGTTGGAACAGGGCAGTTGGACATTCAGTACTTC
TRBV9,TRBD1,NA,TRBJ1-1,CASSASTGMNTEAFF,TGTGCCAGCAGCGCGTCGACAGGGATGAACACTGAAGCTTTCTTT
TRBV3-1/TRBV3-2,TRBD2,NA,TRBJ2-7,CASSQSAGESYEQYF,TGTGCCAGCAGCCAATCAGCGGGGGAGTCCTACGAGCAGTACTTC
TRBV5-6,NA,NA,TRBJ2-4,CASSSRDSGNYIQYF,TGTGCCAGCAGCTCGCGCGACAGTGGTAACTACATTCAGTACTTC
TRBV15,NA,NA,TRBJ2-7,CATSRGQTGYGYEQYF,TGTGCCACCAGCAGAGGGCAAACAGGGTACGGGTACGAGCAGTACTTC
TRBV29-1,NA,NA,TRBJ1-6,CSVGSGSANSPLHF,TGCAGCGTGGGGAGTGGGTCGGCTAATTCACCCCTCCACTTT
TRBV4-1,TRBD2,NA,TRBJ2-3,CASSQDGGGGALSTDTQYF,TGCGCCAGCAGCCAAGATGGGGGCGGGGGGGCTCTGAGCACAGATACGCAGTATTTT
TRBV12-5,NA,NA,TRBJ2-6,CASGFGVFTLSGANVLTF,TGTGCTAGTGGTTTTGGAGTTTTTACTCTCTCTGGGGCCAACGTCCTGACTTTC
TRBV6-5,NA,NA,TRBJ2-4,CASSDMNIQYF,TGTGCCAGCAGCGACATGAACATTCAGTACTTC
TRBV5-1,NA,NA,TRBJ1-2,CASSLVGVDGYTF,TGCGCCAGCAGCTTGGTAGGGGTTGACGGCTACACCTTC
TRBV6-2/TRBV6-3,TRBD1,NA,TRBJ1-4,CASSYVRRGTEHEKLFF,TGTGCCAGCAGTTACGTAAGAAGGGGGACAGAGCATGAAAAACTGTTTTTT
TRBV7-3,TRBD1,NA,TRBJ1-2,CASSFGTGDGYTF,TGTGCCAGCAGCTTCGGGACAGGGGATGGCTACACCTTC
TRBV7-9,NA,NA,TRBJ1-4,CASSSRSRSGEKLFF,TGTGCCAGCAGCTCTAGGTCTAGGAGTGGTGAAAAACTGTTTTTT
TRBV6-5,NA,few,TRBJ1-3,CASRALEEDTIYF,TGTGCCAGCAGGGCCCTTGAGGAGGACACCATATATTTT
TRBV6-5,TRBD1,NA,TRBJ1-2,CASSYFPLAGGSGYTF,TGTGCCAGCAGTTACTTTCCCTTAGCAGGGGGGAGCGGCTACACCTTC
TRBV4-1,TRBD1,NA,TRBJ1-1,CASSPSPDRDTEAFF,TGCGCCAGCAGCCCGAGCCCAGACAGGGACACTGAAGCTTTCTTT
TRBV28,NA,NA,TRBJ1-6,CASSLQGAGESSPLHF,TGTGCCAGCAGTCTCCAAGGGGCAGGGGAGAGTTCACCCCTCCACTTT
TRBV6-6,NA,few,TRBJ2-2,CASSPPGHRPGELFF,TGTGCCAGCAGTCCTCCGGGACACAGGCCCGGGGAGCTGTTTTTT
TRBV19,NA,NA,TRBJ2-4,CASSSRDGLAKNIQYF,TGTGCCAGTAGTTCCAGGGATGGTTTGGCCAAAAACATTCAGTACTTC